One sample yielded the 2 T cell receptor beta chains listed below, sequenced in a study of a mutant IDH1 vaccine in newly diagnosed glioma. Clones were read by immunoSEQ multiplex PCR, and TCRdb kept only the in-frame ones, dropping some. The sample has around 54,000 clones, 85% to 90% seen once. Their target antigens are unknown. Specified time point: week 35, safety follow-up. Topical imiquimod accompanied each vaccine dose, which consisted of 300 ug of mutant IDH1 20-mer peptide. The sample consisted of PBMCs, taken from a glioma patient whose treatment included an IDH1 peptide vaccine. The source of these receptors is a man between 35 and 55 years old with glioma.

The rearrangement joins TRBV7-2 to TRBJ1-1; weak D call: TRBD1 (5 bases). Germline CDR1 reads SGHTA; CDR2 reads FQGNSA. This CDR3 comprises 15 residues. Trimming removed 5 bases at V and 0 bases at J, with 13 bases between. In nucleotides, the CDR3 is TGTGCCAGCAGCCGATCGACAGCCTTGAACACTGAAGCTTTCTTT. Amino acids: CASSRSTALNTEAFF.

As concerns this clone: Sequence at one end of the junction differs from germline and may be a read error. The V call is TRBV6-5, the J call TRBJ2-7; maybe TRBD1 (6 bases). CDR1 is MNHEY, CDR2 SVGAGI, per germline. The CDR3 runs to 14 residues. CDR3 in DNA: TGTGCCAGTAGTTCTCTAACAGGGTACTACGAGCAGTACTTC. This sequence encodes CASSSLTGYYEQYF.